The clone carrying this T cell receptor beta chain was seen more than once but under ten times. Its antigen is unknown. This specimen belongs to a study of blood T cells in healthy people across ages. Study-level background: Roughly one uniquely barcoded beta molecule per two T cells was captured. Regarding the study as a whole: Significant beta diversity loss was already apparent by age approximately 40, declining roughly linearly. Any conclusive comparison of naive versus antigen-experienced cells was prevented by using unsorted PBMCs.

A J-beta primer mix and a sample-barcoded 5' primer were used in a second PCR of about 6 to 12 cycles. Each cDNA molecule carried a tag from a template-switch adaptor that contained 12 random nucleotides. TCRdb reprocessed the 5' RACE reads via MiXCR and lists one record per CDR3 protein. The sample records over a million distinct CDR3 sequences, around two fifths being singletons. Unmatched junction bases numbered 16, after V lost 8 bases and J lost 3 bases. CDR1 and CDR2 (germline): SEHNR, FQNEAQ (reference sequence). The CDR3 sequence is 17 residues long. Material for sequencing was blood. The V and J genes are TRBV7-9 and TRBJ2-5; 9 bases are shared with TRBD1. This clonotype was obtained from a woman aged 18-29 years in good health. The CDR3 nucleotides read TGTGCCAGCTTTGAAATCACACGGCGGGACAGGGAAGAGACCCAGTACTTC. This encodes CASFEITRRDREETQYF.